Listed below are T cell receptor beta chains from one sample, sequenced in a study of control samples from healthy donors and cancer patients. The method was immunoSEQ multiplex PCR; TCRdb's version includes in-frame clones alone and lacks a portion of them. The sample has 95,000 to 150,000 clones, roughly 89% seen once; the top ten hold 9% to 13%. The sequenced material came from blood. The receptors derive from a man between 25 and 39 years old in good health. The CDR3 runs from the conserved cysteine through the conserved F or W. The size field is filled for only some rows; it gives once, few, many or a size class.

V gene	J gene	clone size	CDR3 protein
TRBV6-5	TRBJ1-2	-	CASSGSRQGVGGYTF
TRBV10-3	TRBJ1-1	-	CATTGSLTEAFF
TRBV11-3	TRBJ1-5	once	CASSLSSNSNQPQHF
TRBV4-1	TRBJ1-2	-	CPTSHGRGGQGEGYTF
TRBV9	TRBJ2-1	-	CASSVAGAGLNEQFF
TRBV6-5	TRBJ1-1	-	CATHLGPWAEAFF
TRBV4-1	TRBJ1-4	-	CASSFPGQGSSEKLFF
TRBV3-1/TRBV3-2	TRBJ2-7	-	CASSPWGGRTSYEQYF
TRBV18	TRBJ2-5	once	CASSPGTAQETQYF
TRBV28	TRBJ2-1	-	CASSLLQDNEQFF
TRBV6-5	TRBJ1-3	-	CASSMGRGNTIYF
TRBV27	TRBJ1-1	-	CASSPWQGGYGDTEAFF
TRBV3-1/TRBV3-2	TRBJ2-3	-	CASSFTSVSDTQYF
TRBV6-5	TRBJ1-1	-	CASSRLGGDTEAFF
TRBV19	TRBJ1-5	once	CASKTGTGDYTPQHF
TRBV29-1	TRBJ2-6	-	CSVSGGTGANVLTF
TRBV5-1	TRBJ1-6	-	CASSAGQGHSPLHF